This is a list of T cell receptor beta chains from one sample in a study of T cells in localized non-small cell lung cancer. The assay was immunoSEQ multiplex PCR, and TCRdb's table has in-frame clones only and misses some. The table has fewer than 1,900 clones, 20% to 25% seen once. The material was lung tumor tissue, obtained before any cancer treatment. All receptors come from a man aged 40-75 years with stage III squamous cell lung carcinoma. Both conserved end residues are part of each CDR3. A D gene is named only where the DNA matches it firmly. Only part of the rows carry a size: once, few, many, or a class if the clone is expanded.

V gene: TRBV6-8; clone size: -; J gene: TRBJ2-7; D gene: -; CDR3 DNA: TGTGCCAGCAGTTACTCCCCACAGGGCGGCTACGAGCAGTACTTC; CDR3 protein: CASSYSPQGGYEQYF
V gene: TRBV6-8; clone size: medium-sized; J gene: TRBJ1-1; D gene: -; CDR3 DNA: TGTGCCAGCAGTTCCCCAGGGCTCCTGGGAGCTTTCTTT; CDR3 protein: CASSSPGLLGAFF
V gene: TRBV7-1; clone size: few; J gene: TRBJ1-1; D gene: -; CDR3 DNA: TGTGCCAGCAGCTTAGCGCGTAACACTGAAGCTTTCTTT; CDR3 protein: CASSLARNTEAFF
V gene: TRBV11-3; clone size: -; J gene: TRBJ2-3; D gene: -; CDR3 DNA: TGTGCCAGCAGCTCAGGGGCTAGCACAGATACGCAGTATTTT; CDR3 protein: CASSSGASTDTQYF
V gene: TRBV18; clone size: -; J gene: TRBJ2-5; D gene: -; CDR3 DNA: TGTGCCAGCTCATCGGACAGCTTCCAAGAGACCCAGTACTTC; CDR3 protein: CASSSDSFQETQYF
V gene: TRBV18; clone size: -; J gene: TRBJ2-2; D gene: TRBD1; CDR3 DNA: TGTGCCAGCTCACCCGCGGGACAGGGTAGCACCGGGGAGCTGTTTTTT; CDR3 protein: CASSPAGQGSTGELFF
V gene: TRBV11-3; clone size: few; J gene: TRBJ1-1; D gene: -; CDR3 DNA: TGTGCCAGCAGCTTAGTAGGGGGAGCGGACACTGAAGCTTTCTTT; CDR3 protein: CASSLVGGADTEAFF
V gene: TRBV4-1; clone size: -; J gene: TRBJ1-4; D gene: -; CDR3 DNA: TGCGCCAGCAGCCAGAAGGTGTGGTCAAGTAATGAAAAACTGTTTTTT; CDR3 protein: CASSQKVWSSNEKLFF
V gene: TRBV6-1; clone size: -; J gene: TRBJ1-6; D gene: TRBD1; CDR3 DNA: TGTGCCAGCAGTGAAGCCCAATGGCAGGGGGGACTCCACTTT; CDR3 protein: CASSEAQWQGGLHF
V gene: TRBV9; clone size: few; J gene: TRBJ2-3; D gene: -; CDR3 DNA: TGTGCCAGCAGCGTGGGGCCGATCACAGATACGCAGTATTTT; CDR3 protein: CASSVGPITDTQYF
V gene: TRBV9; clone size: few; J gene: TRBJ1-3; D gene: TRBD1; CDR3 DNA: TGTGCCAGCAGCCCACGAGACAGGGCTGGAAACACCATATATTTT; CDR3 protein: CASSPRDRAGNTIYF
V gene: TRBV6-9; clone size: few; J gene: TRBJ2-3; D gene: -; CDR3 DNA: TGTGCCAGCAGGGCCCATAGCACAGATACGCAGTATTTT; CDR3 protein: CASRAHSTDTQYF
V gene: TRBV6-8; clone size: few; J gene: TRBJ2-7; D gene: -; CDR3 DNA: TGTGCCAGCAGTTACAGGGGGAGTGAGCAGTACTTC; CDR3 protein: CASSYRGSEQYF
V gene: TRBV11-3; clone size: few; J gene: TRBJ2-6; D gene: -; CDR3 DNA: TGTGCCAGCAGCCCCCAGGAAAGGCTCGTCTTTGGGGCCAACGTCCTGACTTTC; CDR3 protein: CASSPQERLVFGANVLTF
V gene: TRBV18; clone size: -; J gene: TRBJ1-1; D gene: TRBD1; CDR3 DNA: TGTGCCAGCTCACCCAGGGGGCGGAACACTGAAGCTTTCTTT; CDR3 protein: CASSPRGRNTEAFF
V gene: TRBV11-3; clone size: medium-sized; J gene: TRBJ1-2; D gene: -; CDR3 DNA: TGTGCCAGCAGCTTATGGGGTCGGGTCCCCCCCAATGGCTACACCTTC; CDR3 protein: CASSLWGRVPPNGYTF
V gene: TRBV9; clone size: few; J gene: TRBJ1-5; D gene: TRBD1; CDR3 DNA: TGTGCCAGCAGCGTAGGCGGCAGGGGGCTGAGCAATCAGCCCCAGCATTTT; CDR3 protein: CASSVGGRGLSNQPQHF
V gene: TRBV18; clone size: -; J gene: TRBJ2-2; D gene: TRBD1; CDR3 DNA: TGTGCCAGCTCACCAATTGGGACAGCGAACACCGGGGAGCTGTTTTTT; CDR3 protein: CASSPIGTANTGELFF
V gene: TRBV7-2; clone size: few; J gene: TRBJ2-5; D gene: -; CDR3 DNA: TGTGCCAGCAGCTTTTTTCCCCAAGAGACCCAGTACTTC; CDR3 protein: CASSFFPQETQYF
V gene: TRBV9; clone size: medium-sized; J gene: TRBJ2-1; D gene: TRBD2; CDR3 DNA: TGTGCCAGCAGCCTTAAATCCCTTAGCGGGGGGGAGCAGTTCTTC; CDR3 protein: CASSLKSLSGGEQFF
V gene: TRBV30; clone size: few; J gene: TRBJ1-4; D gene: -; CDR3 DNA: TGTGCCTGGAGCCGACGACAAGCTTCTAATGAAAAACTGTTTTTT; CDR3 protein: CAWSRRQASNEKLFF
V gene: TRBV6-8; clone size: -; J gene: TRBJ2-7; D gene: TRBD1; CDR3 DNA: TGTGCCAGCAGTCGACAGGGGAATCTCTACGAGCAGTACTTC; CDR3 protein: CASSRQGNLYEQYF
V gene: TRBV11-3; clone size: medium-sized; J gene: TRBJ2-3; D gene: TRBD2; CDR3 DNA: TGTGCCAGCAGCCATATAGCGGGAGTACCAGATACGCAGTATTTT; CDR3 protein: CASSHIAGVPDTQYF
V gene: TRBV11-3; clone size: -; J gene: TRBJ2-1; D gene: -; CDR3 DNA: TGTGCCAGCAGCTTCGCGTTGAGCTCCTACAATGAGCAGTTCTTC; CDR3 protein: CASSFALSSYNEQFF
V gene: TRBV9; clone size: -; J gene: TRBJ2-3; D gene: -; CDR3 DNA: TGTGCCAGCAGCGCCGGGACGGCGGGCGATACGCAGTATTTT; CDR3 protein: CASSAGTAGDTQYF
V gene: TRBV6-8; clone size: few; J gene: TRBJ1-1; D gene: -; CDR3 DNA: TGTGCCAGCAGTTACTCTTCAGCGGCCACTGAAGCTTTCTTT; CDR3 protein: CASSYSSAATEAFF
V gene: TRBV27; clone size: -; J gene: TRBJ2-3; D gene: TRBD1; CDR3 DNA: TGTGCCAGCAGTCCTAGCCAGGGGGCCCCAGATACGCAGTATTTT; CDR3 protein: CASSPSQGAPDTQYF
V gene: TRBV9; clone size: -; J gene: TRBJ2-5; D gene: -; CDR3 DNA: TGTGCCAGCAGCGTACGTGGTTGGGCTGCCTCCCAAGAGACCCAGTACTTC; CDR3 protein: CASSVRGWAASQETQYF
V gene: TRBV19; clone size: -; J gene: TRBJ2-7; D gene: TRBD2; CDR3 DNA: TGTGCCAGTAGTATTGGGGCGGGAGGCACCTACGAGCAGTACTTC; CDR3 protein: CASSIGAGGTYEQYF
V gene: TRBV30; clone size: -; J gene: TRBJ2-2; D gene: TRBD2; CDR3 DNA: TGTGCCTGGAGACCGACTAGCGGGGCTTTAAACACCGGGGAGCTGTTTTTT; CDR3 protein: CAWRPTSGALNTGELFF
V gene: TRBV7-2; clone size: medium-sized; J gene: TRBJ2-3; D gene: -; CDR3 DNA: TGTGCCAGCAGCCGGGACTTCACAGATACGCAGTATTTT; CDR3 protein: CASSRDFTDTQYF
V gene: TRBV5-1; clone size: once; J gene: TRBJ2-5; D gene: TRBD2; CDR3 DNA: TGCGCCAGCAGCTTGAAGCGGGGGGGCCGAGAGACCCAGTACTTC; CDR3 protein: CASSLKRGGRETQYF
V gene: TRBV29-1; clone size: -; J gene: TRBJ2-1; D gene: TRBD1; CDR3 DNA: TGCAGCGTGTGGGGACAGGGGAAGTACAATGAGCAGTTCTTC; CDR3 protein: CSVWGQGKYNEQFF
V gene: TRBV9; clone size: -; J gene: TRBJ2-3; D gene: -; CDR3 DNA: TGTGCCAGCAGCGTAACTTTAGAGTCCGATACGCAGTATTTT; CDR3 protein: CASSVTLESDTQYF
V gene: TRBV6-8; clone size: few; J gene: TRBJ2-1; D gene: -; CDR3 DNA: TGTGCCAGCAGTTTTTGGGGCCTTAGCGTCTATGAGCAGTTCTTC; CDR3 protein: CASSFWGLSVYEQFF
V gene: TRBV9; clone size: few; J gene: TRBJ1-3; D gene: -; CDR3 DNA: TGTGCCAGCAGGCAAGCCTCTGGAAACACCATATATTTT; CDR3 protein: CASRQASGNTIYF
V gene: TRBV11-3; clone size: large; J gene: TRBJ1-5; D gene: -; CDR3 DNA: TGTGCCAGCAGCTTACGATCCGGGGGCAATCAGCCCCAGCATTTT; CDR3 protein: CASSLRSGGNQPQHF
V gene: TRBV19; clone size: few; J gene: TRBJ1-1; D gene: TRBD1; CDR3 DNA: TGTGCCAGTACCGATCCCAGGGGGACTGAAGCTTTCTTT; CDR3 protein: CASTDPRGTEAFF
V gene: TRBV11-3; clone size: -; J gene: TRBJ1-3; D gene: -; CDR3 DNA: TGTGCCAGCAGCCCAAGCGAAGCCACTGCCCCTGGAAACACCATATATTTT; CDR3 protein: CASSPSEATAPGNTIYF
V gene: TRBV6-7; clone size: -; J gene: TRBJ2-1; D gene: TRBD2; CDR3 DNA: TGTGCCAGCAGTTACTCGGGTACCGGGGAGGGGAATGAGCAGTTCTTC; CDR3 protein: CASSYSGTGEGNEQFF
V gene: TRBV11-3; clone size: -; J gene: TRBJ2-2; D gene: -; CDR3 DNA: TGTGCCAGCAGCCCACTCCCCGGGAACACCGGGGAGCTGTTTTTT; CDR3 protein: CASSPLPGNTGELFF
V gene: TRBV18; clone size: -; J gene: TRBJ2-1; D gene: TRBD1; CDR3 DNA: TGTGCCAGCTCAGGACAGGGGTACAATGAGCAGTTCTTC; CDR3 protein: CASSGQGYNEQFF
V gene: TRBV4-1; clone size: -; J gene: TRBJ1-5; D gene: -; CDR3 DNA: TGCGCCAGCAGCTATCGGAGCAATCAGCCCCAGCATTTT; CDR3 protein: CASSYRSNQPQHF
V gene: TRBV18; clone size: few; J gene: TRBJ1-1; D gene: -; CDR3 DNA: TGTGCCAGCTCATGGGGGGGAAACACTGAAGCTTTCTTT; CDR3 protein: CASSWGGNTEAFF
V gene: TRBV9; clone size: few; J gene: TRBJ1-2; D gene: -; CDR3 DNA: TGTGCCAGCAGTGTGCAGGCCGACTATGGCTACACCTTC; CDR3 protein: CASSVQADYGYTF
V gene: TRBV5-1; clone size: -; J gene: TRBJ1-1; D gene: -; CDR3 DNA: TGCGCCAGCAGCTTGGCCACCCAAACAGGGTTAAACACTGAAGCTTTCTTT; CDR3 protein: CASSLATQTGLNTEAFF